These 10 T cell receptor beta chains were all obtained from the same sample, sequenced in a study of Graves' ophthalmopathy and Graves' hyperthyroidism. RNA transcripts served as template for amplifying TCR beta CDR3 sequences. The first-round RT-PCR employed HTBI primers together with the Qiagen OneStep RT-PCR kit. A multiplex PCR was then performed as the second round. TCRdb reprocessed the multiplex PCR reads via MiXCR and lists one record per CDR3 protein. The table records a few hundred thousand distinct CDR3 sequences, roughly 15% of them present only once. Sequenced sample: peripheral blood. The receptors here all came from an adult woman with stable Graves' hyperthyroidism.

This clonotype was detected ten times or more. The chain recombines TRBV28 with TRBJ1-5, with D perhaps TRBD1 (5 bases). Germline CDR1 and CDR2: MDHEN and SYDVKM. V gave up 6 bases and J gave up 4 bases, with 22 bases separating them. This CDR3 spans 17 amino acids. CDR3 amino acids: CASSPLGGGQINQPQHF. In DNA form, the CDR3 reads TGTGCCAGCAGCCCTTTGGGCGGCGGACAAATAAATCAGCCCCAGCATTTT.

This clonotype was counted between two and nine times. This sequence joins TRBV5-5 and TRBJ1-5; D might be TRBD1 (5 bases). Germline lookup yields CDR1 SGHKS and CDR2 YYEKEE (reference sequence). The CDR3 totals 15 residues. V was cut by 0 bases and J by 4 bases, with 11 bases left in between. CDR3 protein: CASSLGPGNNQPQHF. In nucleotides, the CDR3 is TGTGCCAGCAGCTTGGGGCCAGGGAATAATCAGCCCCAGCATTTT.

The table lists this clonotype with a few counts. It may be a read error: a sequence one base away is much more abundant. The chain couples TRBV10-2 to TRBJ2-7; D gene unclear. Deletions cut 3 bases from V and 1 base from J, with 13 bases between. The CDR3 covers 15 residues. Germline V gene data show CDR1 as WSHSY and CDR2 as SAAADI. The CDR3 nucleotides are TGCGCCAGCAGTGAATGTTGGCAGGAATCCTACGAGCAGTACTTC. Protein sequence: CASSECWQESYEQYF.

At least ten counts were recorded for this clonotype. The chain has TRBV7-9 and TRBJ2-6; D remains ambiguous. CDR3 length equals 17 residues. Germline-derived CDR1 and CDR2 are SEHNR and FQNEAQ (reference sequence). V was shortened by 4 bases and J by 0 bases, with 13 bases between the two germline ends. CDR3 amino acids: CASSSWNDDSGANVLTF. The CDR3 coding sequence is TGTGCCAGCAGCTCGTGGAACGACGACTCTGGGGCCAACGTCCTGACTTTC.

This clonotype was seen at least ten times. The chain combines TRBV28 with TRBJ2-2, with a weak D call TRBD2 (5 bases). Germline CDR1 MDHEN, CDR2 SYDVKM. The CDR3 spans 12 residues. The germline V and J ends were trimmed by 7 bases and 4 bases, with 7 bases remaining between them. CDR3 loop: CASIRGTGELFF. In DNA form, the CDR3 reads TGTGCCAGCATACGGGGCACCGGGGAGCTGTTTTTT.

In nucleotides, the CDR3 is TGCAGCGTTGAATGGGGGGACAGGGAAACCTACGAGCAGTACTTC. This encodes CSVEWGDRETYEQYF. The gene calls are TRBV29-1 and TRBJ2-7; 9 bases are shared with TRBD1. J was trimmed by 2 bases and V by 2 bases; bases with no gene match: 7. Germline values: CDR1 SQVTM, CDR2 ANQGSEA. The CDR3 totals 15 residues.

The chain has TRBV20-1 and TRBJ1-2, with D tentatively TRBD1 (5 bases). Germline V CDR1 and CDR2: DFQATT, SNEGSKA (reference sequence). V was cut by 1 base and J by 4 bases, with 13 bases left in between. CDR3 size: 14 residues. This CDR3 is CSARAQATSYGYTF. The CDR3 nucleotides are TGCAGTGCTAGAGCACAGGCCACCTCCTATGGCTACACCTTC.

This clonotype was picked up many times. The genes are TRBV4-1 and TRBJ2-7; D is undetermined. The CDR3 contains 15 residues. Trimming shortened V by 1 base and J by 4 bases, and 14 bases separated the two germline ends. The germline gives CDR1 MGHRA, CDR2 YSYEKL. CDR3 loop: CASSQGVDLPYEQYF. The CDR3 DNA reads TGCGCCAGCAGCCAAGGAGTAGACTTACCATACGAGCAGTACTTC.

This clonotype was observed many times. V is TRBV7-2 and J is TRBJ1-3, with D uncertain. The length of the CDR3 is 10 residues. Germline CDR1 is SGHTA and CDR2 is FQGNSA. The CDR3 sequence: CGAPLNTIYF. The CDR3 region has the DNA TGTGGGGCCCCTTTAAACACCATATATTTT.

The chain recombines TRBV12-3 or TRBV12-4 with TRBJ1-2, with 9 bases matching TRBD1. The CDR3 is made up of 16 amino acids. With V trimmed by 6 bases and J by 5 bases, 13 bases remained unmatched. The CDR3 here is CASSPIGTGRDYGYTF. CDR3 coding DNA: TGTGCCAGCAGCCCAATCGGGACAGGGCGAGATTATGGCTACACCTTC.